The clone carrying this T cell receptor beta chain has only a few counts. Its antigen remains unknown. It was with 60 Vbeta and 13 Jbeta primers that the PCR ran. The protocol was immunoSEQ multiplex PCR, while the TCRdb copy is restricted to in-frame clones and leaves out a portion. The repertoire holds roughly 220,000 clones, more than 65% seen once, with approximately 1.9% in the top ten. The sample comes from a study of cytomegalovirus exposure and HLA in healthy donors. Study-wide background: Researchers found that roughly 81% of about 400 genotyped donors fell within the Caucasian-associated ancestry cluster. Points from the study as a whole: There were approximately 150 TCR beta chains listed as cytomegalovirus-associated. Across all donors, roughly uniform sequencing depth was an assumption of the presence/absence analyses.

CDR3 length equals 14 residues. CDR1 and CDR2 (germline): MNHEY, SVGAGI. V trimming: 0 bases; J trimming: 8 bases; junction bases outside the gene matches: 6. The sample comprised PBMCs. The sequence was obtained from a woman aged 25 to 39 in good health and CMV-seronegative. This chain connects TRBV6-5 to TRBJ1-1, with 7 bases that match TRBD1. CDR3 sequence (DNA): TGTGCCAGCAGTTACTCGGGGTCAGGGGGAGAAGCTTTCTTT. Amino acid sequence: CASSYSGSGGEAFF.